Reported below is one T cell receptor beta chain. This clonotype appeared many times. Its antigen specificity is not known. Per-base quality was not reported, and no clone a single base away is much larger than it. Hyperthyroidism patients were newly diagnosed, were aged 18 to 65 years, and had a disease duration under 2 months. Anyone with other autoimmune diseases, uncontrolled infections, pregnancy or lactation was excluded from the study. Clinical symptoms, serum thyroxine, TRAb, thyroid ultrasound and orbital computed tomography were used for diagnosis. Total RNA was extracted with Trizol reagent and quality-checked on an Agilent 2100 Bioanalyzer. The germline ends are 10 bases apart after V is trimmed by 6 bases and J by 8 bases. From the cysteine through the phenylalanine, the CDR3 covers 11 amino acids. Left in the record is the CDR3 DNA by itself, 33 bases read in frame from the first base.

The data are from a study of Graves' ophthalmopathy and Graves' hyperthyroidism (dated by TCRdb to 2016 to 2018). Concerning the study at large: Stable hyperthyroidism was defined as no progression to ophthalmopathy within 18 months of follow-up. The study used TCR beta repertoire signatures to distinguish Graves' ophthalmopathy from Graves' hyperthyroidism and to predict progression to ophthalmopathy. The independent validation cohort included under 20 hyperthyroidism patients plus 17 patients who later progressed from hyperthyroidism to ophthalmopathy. In total, approximately 130 blood samples were TCR-sequenced: fewer than 50 ophthalmopathy, approximately 75 hyperthyroidism and about 17 hyperthyroidism-to-ophthalmopathy patients. In over five hyperthyroidism patients, T-cell repertoires of thyroid tissue and blood were compared. To explore V-J signatures that distinguish ophthalmopathy from hyperthyroidism, a discovery set of 100 patients was enrolled, made up of over 40 with ophthalmopathy and 55 to 65 with stable hyperthyroidism. Once sampling was done, hyperthyroidism patients were given methimazole at a starting dose of 30 mg daily, while ophthalmopathy patients were given high-dose intravenous methylprednisolone. Broader findings and caveats from the paper: In cross-validation, the 13-signature model distinguished ophthalmopathy from stable hyperthyroidism with about 89% sensitivity and 81.08% specificity, while in the test set the corresponding values were about 80% and 75%. In validation, the model predicted ophthalmopathy progression with about 71% sensitivity and approximately 78% specificity; some twelve predicted patients were CT-confirmed with GO in a median of approximately 6.2 months. Sample size was not statistically predetermined, and group allocation was not concealed from the investigators. Most expanded thyroid clonotypes with a frequency above 0.001 also appeared in blood, which suggests that blood repertoires may reflect the immune response in the thyroid.

For repertoire sequencing, TCR beta CDR3 regions were amplified from RNA transcripts. A first-round RT-PCR used HTBI primers with the Qiagen OneStep RT-PCR kit, followed by a second-round multiplex PCR, size selection and purification. Libraries were sequenced paired-end with 100 bp reads on an Illumina HiSeq2000. Regarding the original processing steps: SOAPnuke was used for read processing, and reads with adapters, uncalled bases, a mean Phred below 15, or no exact constant-primer or identifier match were discarded. COPE v1.2.5 was used to merge the high-quality paired reads. Each unique nucleotide sequence was treated as a clonotype, and MiTCR v1.1 was used to align the clonotypes to the IMGT TRB V, D and J references. The analysis was limited to V-J combinations with a frequency above 0.0001, which together covered 99.2% of repertoires. For each V-J combination, a TCR clonal expansion and chaos score was defined as F50 clonal expansion divided by the chaos observed in the TCRdist matrix. Welch's t-statistics and random forest were used to narrow the features down to approximately 13 V-J combinations, which were then fed into a naive Bayes classifier. The similarity between thyroid and blood repertoires was quantified using the Morisita-Horn index. The public reads were quality trimmed at Q25 with fastp and then assembled into clones with MiXCR by TCRdb, keeping productive beta chains. Every entry covers one CDR3 protein and lists the most common genes and DNA from its rows. These V and J calls derive from TCRdb rather than the authors' analysis. The sample table lists about 1.2 million distinct CDR3 sequences, 35% to 45% of them with a count of one. The ten largest clones take up 11% of the sample.

Recombination connected TRBV12-3 or TRBV12-4 to TRBJ1-1; no D gene is confidently identified. The sequence derives from an adult man with Graves' hyperthyroidism. Sequencing was done on a sample of peripheral blood or thyroid tissue (not recorded which). The DNA reads as follows: TGTGCCAGCAGGCAGACGCGAGAAGCTTTCTTT. Translation gives CASRQTREAFF.